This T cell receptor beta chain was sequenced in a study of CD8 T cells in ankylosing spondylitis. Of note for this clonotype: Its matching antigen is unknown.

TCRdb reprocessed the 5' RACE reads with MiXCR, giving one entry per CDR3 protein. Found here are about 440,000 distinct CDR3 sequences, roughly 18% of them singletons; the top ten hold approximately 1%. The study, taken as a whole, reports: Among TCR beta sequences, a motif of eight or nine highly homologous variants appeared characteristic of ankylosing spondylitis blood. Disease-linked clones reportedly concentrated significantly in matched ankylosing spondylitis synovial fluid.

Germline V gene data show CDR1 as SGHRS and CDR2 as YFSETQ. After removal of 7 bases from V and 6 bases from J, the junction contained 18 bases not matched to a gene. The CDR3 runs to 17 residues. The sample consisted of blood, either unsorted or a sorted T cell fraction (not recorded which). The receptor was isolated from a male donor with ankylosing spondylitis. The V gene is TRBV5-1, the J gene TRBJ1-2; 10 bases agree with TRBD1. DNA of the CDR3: TGCGCCAGCGCAAAAAGGAACCGGGACAGGGGCGCAAATGGCTACACCTTC. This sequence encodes CASAKRNRDRGANGYTF.